This T cell receptor beta chain was profiled in a study of metastatic and nonmetastatic thyroid tumors. Background on the study: Repertoire comparisons spanned blood and tumor or nodule tissue from malignant and benign thyroid patients.

How the authors handled the data: In papillary thyroid cancer, a distant-metastasis classifier was built using CDR3 differences across clinicopathological groups. TCRdb re-called clones from the PCR reads using MiXCR. The V and J calls were determined by TCRdb, not by the authors. Of fewer than 40,000 clones listed, about a sixth were seen once; the top ten hold 6.2%. The V segment lost 4 bases and the J segment 7 bases; nucleotides outside the gene matches: 6. The CDR3 extends over 15 amino acids. CDR1 is SGHRS, CDR2 YFSETQ, per germline. General study findings and limits: In blood and tumor, TCR beta diversity was reportedly significantly higher in malignant thyroid tumors than in benign nodules.

Patients were all untreated before their thyroid surgery. This clone came up many times. No antigen is known for it. The receptor's source is a male donor with papillary thyroid cancer or a benign thyroid nodule (not recorded which). Some clones in this sample may be carry-over from other donors' samples. The sample taken for sequencing was blood. The J gene is TRBJ2-1, the V gene TRBV5-1; TRBD1 matches 12 bases. CDR3 coding DNA: TGCGCCAGCAGCGCCGGGACAGGGGGCGCGAATGAGCAGTTCTTC. Translated, it gives CASSAGTGGANEQFF.